These 6 T cell receptor beta chains were all obtained from the same sample, sequenced in a study of T cell repertoires in aging, cancer and after chemotherapy. TCR beta rearrangements were amplified from peripheral blood genomic DNA. Rearranged V-D-J TRB sequences were amplified with a mixed TRB-A/B primer pool. Using its own MiXCR run on the multiplex PCR reads, TCRdb lists one record per CDR3 protein. The sample yields approximately 630 distinct CDR3 sequences, approximately 48% seen once. Sequencing input: blood. These receptors were obtained from a human donor in good health.

The CDR3 coding sequence is TGTGCCACCAGATCCTCCCGGGGGAACACTGAAGCTTTCTTT. It specifies CATRSSRGNTEAFF. The genes are TRBV24-1 and TRBJ1-1, with no clear D. Germline loops: CDR1 KGHDR, CDR2 SFDVKD. The V gene lost 7 bases and the J gene lost 1 base, with 12 bases spanning the gap. This CDR3 region has 14 residues.

Points on this clonotype: Relative to the germline gene, one junction end is altered; a read error may explain this. This chain connects TRBV6-5 to TRBJ2-7; the match to TRBD2 covers 11 bases. Germline V gene data show CDR1 as MNHEY and CDR2 as SVGAGI. This CDR3 is built from 12 residues. CDR3: CASSDRLAGGTF. The CDR3 nucleotides read TGTGCCAGCAGCGACCGGCTAGCGGGGGGAACCTTC.

The chain is built from TRBV5-6 and TRBJ2-1, with a tentative D call TRBD2 (5 bases). V lost 1 base and J 10 bases, leaving 9 bases between the germline ends. Germline assignment: CDR1 SGHDT and CDR2 YYEEEE. The CDR3 has 12 amino acids. This CDR3 reads CASSLNGVEQFF. DNA for the CDR3: TGTGCCAGCAGCTTGAACGGGGTGGAGCAGTTCTTC.

Relative to its sample, this clonotype is large. The chain couples TRBV19 to TRBJ1-1; D remains ambiguous. The V and J ends lost 6 bases and 0 bases respectively, with 11 bases between them. This CDR3 contains 14 residues. In germline, CDR1 is LNHDA, CDR2 SQIVND (reference sequence). The CDR3 protein is CASSLYTLNTEAFF. The CDR3 DNA follows: TGTGCCAGTAGCCTATATACCTTGAACACTGAAGCTTTCTTT.

This clonotype has only one observation. The J gene is TRBJ2-2, the V gene TRBV6-2 or TRBV6-3; 7 bases line up with TRBD1. Germline CDR1 reads MNHEY; CDR2 reads SVGEGT. The CDR3 extends over 17 amino acids. Unmatched junction bases numbered 12, after V lost 7 bases and J lost 1 base. CDR3 nucleotide sequence: TGTGCCAGCAAGCCTTTAGGGACAGCCGGGAACACCGGGGAGCTGTTTTTT. It is translated as CASKPLGTAGNTGELFF.

This clonotype is judged large. The rearrangement joins TRBV5-1 to TRBJ2-2; perhaps TRBD1 as D (5 bases). The CDR3 is 15 amino acids. With 4 bases removed from V and 0 bases from J, the gap between germline ends came to 10 bases. The V gene's germline CDR1 is SGHRS and CDR2 YFSETQ. The CDR3 DNA follows: TGCGCCAGCAGCCTAGACAGCCCGAACACCGGGGAGCTGTTTTTT. This encodes CASSLDSPNTGELFF.